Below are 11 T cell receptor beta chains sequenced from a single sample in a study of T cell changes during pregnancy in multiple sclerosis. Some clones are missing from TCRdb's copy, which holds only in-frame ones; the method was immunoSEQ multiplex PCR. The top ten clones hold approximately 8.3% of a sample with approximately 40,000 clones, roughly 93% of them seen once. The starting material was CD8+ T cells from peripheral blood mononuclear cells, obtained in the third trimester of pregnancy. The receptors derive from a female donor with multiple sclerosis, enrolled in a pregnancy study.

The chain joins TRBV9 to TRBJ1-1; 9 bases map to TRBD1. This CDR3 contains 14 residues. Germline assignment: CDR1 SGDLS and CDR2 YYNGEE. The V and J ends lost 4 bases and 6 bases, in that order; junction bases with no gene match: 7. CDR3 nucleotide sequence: TGTGCCAGCAGCAAAACAGGGGGCGGTCCTGAAGCTTTCTTT. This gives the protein CASSKTGGGPEAFF.

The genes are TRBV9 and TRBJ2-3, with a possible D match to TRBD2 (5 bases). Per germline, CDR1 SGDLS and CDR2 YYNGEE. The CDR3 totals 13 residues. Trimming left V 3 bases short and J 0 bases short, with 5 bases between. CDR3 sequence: CASSAGSTDTQYF. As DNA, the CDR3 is TGTGCCAGCAGCGCGGGGAGCACAGATACGCAGTATTTT.

This CDR3 is CASSPPQGENTEAFF. The CDR3 DNA reads as TGTGCCAGCAGCCCACCTCAGGGGGAGAACACTGAAGCTTTCTTT. J is TRBJ1-1 and V is TRBV9; 7 bases line up with TRBD1. Per the germline V gene, CDR1 is SGDLS and CDR2 is YYNGEE. Trimming removed 4 bases from V and 1 base from J; junction bases left unmatched: 7. CDR3 length equals 15 residues.

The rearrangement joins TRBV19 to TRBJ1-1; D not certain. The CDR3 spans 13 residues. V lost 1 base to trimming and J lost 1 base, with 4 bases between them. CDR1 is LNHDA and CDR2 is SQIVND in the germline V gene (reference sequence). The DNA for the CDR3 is TGTGCCAGTAGTATAGGCGCGAACACTGAAGCTTTCTTT. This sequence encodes CASSIGANTEAFF.

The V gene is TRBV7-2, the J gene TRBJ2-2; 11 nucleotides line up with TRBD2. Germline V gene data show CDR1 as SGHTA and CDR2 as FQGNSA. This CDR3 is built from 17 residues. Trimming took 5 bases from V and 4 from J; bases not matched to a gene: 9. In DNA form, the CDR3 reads TGTGCCAGCAGCCTAGAACTAGCGGGGGTGTTCACCGGGGAGCTGTTTTTT. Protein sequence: CASSLELAGVFTGELFF.

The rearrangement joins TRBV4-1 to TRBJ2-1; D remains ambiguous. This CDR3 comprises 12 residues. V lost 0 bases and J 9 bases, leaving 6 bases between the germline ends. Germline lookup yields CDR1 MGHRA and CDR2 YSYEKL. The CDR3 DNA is TGCGCCAGCAGCCAAGAGTTCAGTGAGCAGTTCTTC. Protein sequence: CASSQEFSEQFF.

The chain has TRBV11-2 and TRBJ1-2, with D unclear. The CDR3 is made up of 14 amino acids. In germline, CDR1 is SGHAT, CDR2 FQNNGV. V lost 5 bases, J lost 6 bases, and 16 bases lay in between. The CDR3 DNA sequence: TGTGCCAGCAGCCCGGGAAGTGGGATTGATGGCTACACCTTC. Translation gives CASSPGSGIDGYTF.

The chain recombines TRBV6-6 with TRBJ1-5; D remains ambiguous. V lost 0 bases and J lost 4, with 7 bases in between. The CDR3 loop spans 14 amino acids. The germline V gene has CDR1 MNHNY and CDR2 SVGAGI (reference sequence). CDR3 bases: TGTGCCAGCAGTTACTCAGGCGGGAATCAGCCCCAGCATTTT. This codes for CASSYSGGNQPQHF.

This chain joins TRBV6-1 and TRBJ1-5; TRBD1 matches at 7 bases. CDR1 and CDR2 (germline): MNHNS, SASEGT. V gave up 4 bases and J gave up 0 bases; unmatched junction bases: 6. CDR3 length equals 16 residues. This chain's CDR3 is CASSALGQSSNQPQHF. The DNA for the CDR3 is TGTGCCAGCAGTGCCCTGGGACAGTCTAGCAATCAGCCCCAGCATTTT.

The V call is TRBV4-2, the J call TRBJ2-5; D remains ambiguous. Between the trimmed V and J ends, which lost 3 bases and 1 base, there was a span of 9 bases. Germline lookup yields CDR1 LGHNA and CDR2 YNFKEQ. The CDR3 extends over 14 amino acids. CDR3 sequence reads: CASSHSGPQETQYF. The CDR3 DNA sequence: TGTGCCAGCAGCCACTCGGGTCCCCAAGAGACCCAGTACTTC.

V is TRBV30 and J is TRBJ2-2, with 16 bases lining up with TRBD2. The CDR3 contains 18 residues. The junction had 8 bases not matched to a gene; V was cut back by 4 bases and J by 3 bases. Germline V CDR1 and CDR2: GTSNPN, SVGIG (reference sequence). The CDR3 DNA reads TGTGCCTGGATCTCCCCGGGGACTAGCGGGGGGGACACCGGGGAGCTGTTTTTT. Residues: CAWISPGTSGGDTGELFF.